This is a list of T cell receptor beta chains from one sample in a study of Ad26.COV2.S vaccination and SARS-CoV-2 variants. Profiled with immunoSEQ multiplex PCR; TCRdb holds only in-frame clones, not every one. The repertoire holds some 480,000 clones, around 90% seen once, with about 13% in the top ten. The specimen was peripheral blood, collected in a trial of Ad26.COV2.S vaccine versus placebo. The origin of the receptors is a person between 18 and 59 years old who received the Ad26.COV2.S COVID-19 vaccine or a placebo. CDR3s include the opening cysteine and the closing phenylalanine or tryptophan. A D gene is named only where the DNA matches it firmly. Where a row states a size, it is once, few, many or the class of an expanded clone; other rows omit it.

. . TRBJ2-3 TRBV27 TGTGCCAGCAGTTCTAGTATTGGAGATACGCAGTATTTT CASSSSIGDTQYF
. . TRBJ2-1 TRBV27 TGTGCCAGCAGTTTTGGACTCCAGAATGAGCAGTTCTTC CASSFGLQNEQFF
. . TRBJ1-3 TRBV6-5 TGTGCCAGCACCGAATCAGGGAGCTCTGGAAACACCATATATTTT CASTESGSSGNTIYF
. TRBD1 TRBJ1-6 TRBV7-2 TGTGCCAGCAGCGGACAGGGGATATTTTCACCCCTCCACTTT CASSGQGIFSPLHF
few TRBD1 TRBJ2-1 TRBV19 TGTGCCAGTAGCCAACAGGGGCTCTCCTACAATGAGCAGTTCTTC CASSQQGLSYNEQFF
. . TRBJ2-2 TRBV9 TGTGCCAGCAGCGTAGCAGCCATAGGGACCGGGGAGCTGTTTTTT CASSVAAIGTGELFF
. . TRBJ1-2 TRBV28 TGTGCCAGCAGTTTAAGGGGGACGGAGAGGTATGGCTACACCTTC CASSLRGTERYGYTF
. . TRBJ2-5 TRBV5-4 TGTGCCAGCAGCTTGGACGGCGGATCGTCAAAAGAGACCCAGTACTTC CASSLDGGSSKETQYF
. . TRBJ1-6 TRBV29-1 TGCAGCGTTTCCTTAAACTCCTATAATTCACCCCTCCACTTT CSVSLNSYNSPLHF
. TRBD2 TRBJ2-7 TRBV5-1 TGCGCCAGCAGCTCGCGGGGGGGCTACGAGCAGTACTTC CASSSRGGYEQYF
. . TRBJ1-2 TRBV4-2 TGTGCCAGCAGCCAAGATAGGGGGGCCGACTATGGCTACACCTTC CASSQDRGADYGYTF
. TRBD1 TRBJ1-5 TRBV6-6 TGTGCCAGCAGTTTCCCAGGACAGGGGAGTCAGCCCCAGCATTTT CASSFPGQGSQPQHF
. . TRBJ1-1 TRBV6-6 TGTGCCAGCAGTCTCGGCAGCATGAACACTGAAGCTTTCTTT CASSLGSMNTEAFF
. . TRBJ2-3 TRBV12-3/TRBV12-4 TGTGCCAGCAGTTTAGATTCGCCAGATACGCAGTATTTT CASSLDSPDTQYF
. . TRBJ2-7 TRBV6-6 TGTGCCAGCAGTTACTCAAGCAGGGGCAACGAGCAGTACTTC CASSYSSRGNEQYF